This T cell receptor beta chain was sequenced in a study of T cell clones after liver transplantation. As for the study in general: Three of the eight recipients were HCV-positive; the rest had non-autoimmune, non-viral transplant indications.

This CDR3 has 14 residues. V gave up 0 bases and J gave up 6 bases, with 11 bases separating them. Germline V gene data show CDR1 as LGHNA and CDR2 as YNFKEQ. Using immunoSEQ multiplex PCR, the repertoire was profiled, and TCRdb retains in-frame clones only, with some absent. The repertoire holds some 80,000 clones, around four fifths seen once, with under 2.5% in the top ten. This clonotype was obtained from a human patient who received a liver transplant. Some T cells here may be from the graft donor. This specimen consisted of CD4+ T cells from blood, obtained less than 50 months after liver transplant. The chain couples TRBV4-2 to TRBJ2-5; D is unclear. The CDR3 reads CASSQEPGLKTQYF. CDR3 sequence (DNA): TGTGCCAGCAGCCAAGAGCCGGGTCTAAAGACCCAGTACTTC.